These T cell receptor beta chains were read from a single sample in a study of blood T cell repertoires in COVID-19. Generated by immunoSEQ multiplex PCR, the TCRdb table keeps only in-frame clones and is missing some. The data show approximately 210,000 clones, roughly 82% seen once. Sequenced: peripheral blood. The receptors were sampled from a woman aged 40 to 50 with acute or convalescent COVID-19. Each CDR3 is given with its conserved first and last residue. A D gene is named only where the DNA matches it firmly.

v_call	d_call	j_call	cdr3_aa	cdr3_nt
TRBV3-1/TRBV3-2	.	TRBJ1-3	CASRHGSSGNTIYF	TGTGCCAGCAGGCATGGGAGTTCTGGAAACACCATATATTTT
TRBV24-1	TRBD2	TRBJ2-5	CATSDPGTSGNRGETQYF	TGTGCCACCAGTGACCCCGGGACTAGCGGGAACAGAGGAGAGACCCAGTACTTC
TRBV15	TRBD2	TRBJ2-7	CATSRDLGGVYEQYF	TGTGCCACCAGCAGAGATTTGGGGGGGGTTTACGAGCAGTACTTC
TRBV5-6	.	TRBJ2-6	CASSFGASITGANVLTF	TGTGCCAGCAGCTTTGGAGCGAGTATCACTGGGGCCAACGTCCTGACTTTC
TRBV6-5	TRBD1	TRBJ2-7	CATGQGRLEQYF	TGTGCCACCGGACAGGGGAGACTCGAGCAGTACTTC
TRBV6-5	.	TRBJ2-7	CASSSTGPLGEQYF	TGTGCCAGCAGTAGTACAGGGCCCCTCGGGGAGCAGTACTTC
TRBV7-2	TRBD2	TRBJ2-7	CASSPSGYEQYF	TGTGCCAGCAGCCCTAGCGGGTACGAGCAGTACTTC
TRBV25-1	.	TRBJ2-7	CASSTRAGASSYEQYF	TGTGCCAGCAGTACCAGGGCGGGGGCGTCCTCCTACGAGCAGTACTTC
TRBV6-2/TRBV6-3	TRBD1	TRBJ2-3	CASSFGAGGRSTDTQYF	TGTGCCAGCAGTTTTGGGGCAGGGGGCAGGAGCACAGATACGCAGTATTTT
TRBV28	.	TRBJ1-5	CASSFPDRFGNQPQHF	TGTGCCAGCAGTTTCCCCGACAGGTTCGGTAATCAGCCCCAGCATTTT